This T cell receptor beta chain was sequenced for a study of cytotoxic CD8 clonotypes in ibrutinib-treated CLL. Whole-study findings and limits: Treatment left the uncommon public clonotypes either contracted or stable in frequency.

For this clone: Its matching antigen is unknown.

Assay used: immunoSEQ multiplex PCR; TCRdb lists only in-frame clones, some missing. The data hold some 130,000 clones, with roughly 88% observed a single time. Trimming cost V 7 bases and J 0 bases, with 13 bases left between them. The CDR3 spans 15 residues. From germline, CDR1 is MNHEY and CDR2 SVGAGI. The sequence came from a human donor with chronic lymphocytic leukemia. The source was PBMCs, collected after 24 months of ibrutinib treatment. This chain uses TRBV6-5 with TRBJ2-1; D is perhaps TRBD2 (6 bases). The CDR3 sequence: CASTERAGSYNEQFF. DNA for the CDR3: TGTGCCAGCACAGAGCGGGCAGGCTCCTACAATGAGCAGTTCTTC.